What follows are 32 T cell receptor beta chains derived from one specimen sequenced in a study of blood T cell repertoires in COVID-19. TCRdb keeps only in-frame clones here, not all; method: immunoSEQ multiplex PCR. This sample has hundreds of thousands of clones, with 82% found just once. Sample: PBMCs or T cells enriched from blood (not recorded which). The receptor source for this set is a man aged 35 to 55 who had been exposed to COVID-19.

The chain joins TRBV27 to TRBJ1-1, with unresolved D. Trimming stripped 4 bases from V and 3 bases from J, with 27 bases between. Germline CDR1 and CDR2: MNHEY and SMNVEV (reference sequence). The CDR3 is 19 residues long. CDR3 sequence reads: CASSYPPGFRGPADTEAFF. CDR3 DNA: TGTGCCAGCAGTTACCCCCCCGGGTTCCGCGGTCCGGCAGACACTGAAGCTTTCTTT.

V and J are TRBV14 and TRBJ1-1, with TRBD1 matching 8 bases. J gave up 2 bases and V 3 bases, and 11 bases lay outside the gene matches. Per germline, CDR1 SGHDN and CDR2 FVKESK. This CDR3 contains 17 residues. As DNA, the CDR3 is TGTGCCAGCAGCCAGCCGGGACAGGTTGGACTAAACACTGAAGCTTTCTTT. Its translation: CASSQPGQVGLNTEAFF.

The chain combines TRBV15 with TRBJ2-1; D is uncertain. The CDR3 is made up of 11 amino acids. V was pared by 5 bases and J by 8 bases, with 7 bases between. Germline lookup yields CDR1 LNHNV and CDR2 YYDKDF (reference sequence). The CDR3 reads CATSLLYEQFF. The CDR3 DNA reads TGTGCCACCAGCCTCCTATATGAGCAGTTCTTC. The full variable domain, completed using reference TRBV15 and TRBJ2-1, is DAMVIQNPRYQVTQFGKPVTLSCSQTLNHNVMYWYQQKSSQAPKLLFHYYDKDFNNEADTPDNFQSRRPNTSFCFLDIRSPGLGDTAMYLCATSLLYEQFFGPGTRLTVL.

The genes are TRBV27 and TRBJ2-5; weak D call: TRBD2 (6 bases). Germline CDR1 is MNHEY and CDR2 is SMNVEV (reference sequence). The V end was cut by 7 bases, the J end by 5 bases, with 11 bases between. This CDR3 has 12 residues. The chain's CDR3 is CASTGSGETQYF. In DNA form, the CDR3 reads TGTGCCAGCACTGGGAGCGGGGAGACCCAGTACTTC.

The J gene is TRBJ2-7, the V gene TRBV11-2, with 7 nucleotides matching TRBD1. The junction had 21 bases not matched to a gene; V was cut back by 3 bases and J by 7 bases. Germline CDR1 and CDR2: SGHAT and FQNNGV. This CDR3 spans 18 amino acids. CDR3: CASSLSLDRDRALREQYF. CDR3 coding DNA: TGTGCCAGCAGCTTGTCACTCGACAGGGACCGTGCTCTGAGGGAGCAGTACTTC.

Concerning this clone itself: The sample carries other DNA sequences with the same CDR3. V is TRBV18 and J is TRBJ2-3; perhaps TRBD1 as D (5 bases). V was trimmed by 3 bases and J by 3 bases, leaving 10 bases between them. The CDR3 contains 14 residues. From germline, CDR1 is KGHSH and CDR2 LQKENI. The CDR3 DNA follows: TGTGCCAGCTCACCGTCGCAGGGAACAGATACGCAGTATTTT. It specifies CASSPSQGTDTQYF.

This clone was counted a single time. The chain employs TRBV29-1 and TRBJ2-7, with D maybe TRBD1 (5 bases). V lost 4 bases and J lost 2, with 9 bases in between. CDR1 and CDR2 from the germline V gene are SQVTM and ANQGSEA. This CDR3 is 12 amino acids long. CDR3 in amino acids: CSVAVRAYEQYF. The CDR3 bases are TGCAGCGTTGCTGTCAGGGCCTACGAGCAGTACTTC.

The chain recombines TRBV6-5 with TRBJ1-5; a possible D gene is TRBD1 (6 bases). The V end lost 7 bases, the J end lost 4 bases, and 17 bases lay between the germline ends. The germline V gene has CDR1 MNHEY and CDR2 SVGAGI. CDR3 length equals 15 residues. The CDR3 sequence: CASTANRVQNQPQHF. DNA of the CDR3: TGTGCCAGCACGGCTAACAGGGTTCAGAATCAGCCCCAGCATTTT.

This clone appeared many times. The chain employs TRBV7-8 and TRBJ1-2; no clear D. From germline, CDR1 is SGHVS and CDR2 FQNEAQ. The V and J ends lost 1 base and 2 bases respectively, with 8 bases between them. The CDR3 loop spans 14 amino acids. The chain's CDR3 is CASSLEAGNYGYTF. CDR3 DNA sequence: TGTGCCAGCAGCTTAGAGGCCGGGAACTATGGCTACACCTTC.

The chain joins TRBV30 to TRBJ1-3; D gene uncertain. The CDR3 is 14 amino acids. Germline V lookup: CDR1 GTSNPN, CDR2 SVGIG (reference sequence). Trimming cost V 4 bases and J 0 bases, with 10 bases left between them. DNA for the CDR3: TGTGCCTGGAACCCAGGAACCTCTGGAAACACCATATATTTT. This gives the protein CAWNPGTSGNTIYF.

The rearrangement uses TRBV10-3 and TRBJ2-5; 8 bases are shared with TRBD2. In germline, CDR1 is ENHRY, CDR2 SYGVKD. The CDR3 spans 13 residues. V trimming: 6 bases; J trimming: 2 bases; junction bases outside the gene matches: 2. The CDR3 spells CAIRLAAQETQYF. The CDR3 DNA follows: TGTGCCATCAGACTAGCGGCACAAGAGACCCAGTACTTC.

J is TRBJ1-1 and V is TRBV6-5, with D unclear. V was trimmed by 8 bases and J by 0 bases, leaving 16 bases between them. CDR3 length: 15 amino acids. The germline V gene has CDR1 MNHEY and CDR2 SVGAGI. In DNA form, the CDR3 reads TGTGCCAGCCTAGACGGAGCACTAATGAACACTGAAGCTTTCTTT. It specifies CASLDGALMNTEAFF.

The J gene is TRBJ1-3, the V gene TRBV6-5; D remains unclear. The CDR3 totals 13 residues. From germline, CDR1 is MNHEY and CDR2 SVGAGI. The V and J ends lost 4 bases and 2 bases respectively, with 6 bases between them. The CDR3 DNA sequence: TGTGCCAGCAGTTTACACGCTGGAAACACCATATATTTT. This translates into CASSLHAGNTIYF.

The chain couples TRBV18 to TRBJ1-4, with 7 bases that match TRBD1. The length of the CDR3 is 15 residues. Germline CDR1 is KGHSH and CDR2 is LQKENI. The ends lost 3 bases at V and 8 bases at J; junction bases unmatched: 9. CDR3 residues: CASSPTDGTEEKLFF. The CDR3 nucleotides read TGTGCCAGCTCACCGACCGACGGGACAGAAGAAAAACTGTTTTTT.

For the CDR3, the DNA is TGTGCCAGCAGCCAGGGACAGTTCTACGAGCAGTACTTC. Protein product: CASSQGQFYEQYF. The chain links TRBV14 to TRBJ2-7; 7 positions agree with TRBD1. The CDR3 is 13 amino acids. V lost 3 bases to trimming and J lost 3 bases; unmatched junction nucleotides: 2. Germline V lookup: CDR1 SGHDN, CDR2 FVKESK.

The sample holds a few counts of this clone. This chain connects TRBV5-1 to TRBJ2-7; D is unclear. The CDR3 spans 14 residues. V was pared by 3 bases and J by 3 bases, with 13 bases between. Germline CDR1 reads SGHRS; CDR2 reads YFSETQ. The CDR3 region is CASSYASPDYEQYF. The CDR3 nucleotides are TGCGCCAGCAGCTACGCCAGTCCAGACTACGAGCAGTACTTC.

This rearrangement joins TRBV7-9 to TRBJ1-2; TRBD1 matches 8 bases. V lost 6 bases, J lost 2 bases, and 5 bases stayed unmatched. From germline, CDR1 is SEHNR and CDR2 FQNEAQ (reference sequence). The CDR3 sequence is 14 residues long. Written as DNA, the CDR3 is TGTGCCAGCAGATCCGGACAGGGAAACTATGGCTACACCTTC. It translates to CASRSGQGNYGYTF.

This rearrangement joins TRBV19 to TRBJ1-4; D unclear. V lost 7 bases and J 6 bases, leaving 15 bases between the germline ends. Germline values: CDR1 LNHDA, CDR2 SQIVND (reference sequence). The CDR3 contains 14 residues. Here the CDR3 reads CASTIGLGHEKLFF. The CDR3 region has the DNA TGTGCCAGTACCATAGGTCTTGGGCATGAAAAACTGTTTTTT.

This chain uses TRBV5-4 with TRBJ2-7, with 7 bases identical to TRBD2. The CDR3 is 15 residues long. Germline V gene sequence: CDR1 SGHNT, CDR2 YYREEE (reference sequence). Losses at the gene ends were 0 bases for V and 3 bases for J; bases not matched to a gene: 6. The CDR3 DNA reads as TGTGCCAGCAGCTTGGCCAGCGGGATGATCTACGAGCAGTACTTC. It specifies CASSLASGMIYEQYF.

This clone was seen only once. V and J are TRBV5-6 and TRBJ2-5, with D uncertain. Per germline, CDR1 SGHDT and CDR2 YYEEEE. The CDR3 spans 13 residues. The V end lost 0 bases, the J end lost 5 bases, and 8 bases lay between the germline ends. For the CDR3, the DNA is TGTGCCAGCAGCTTGGGACATTGGGAGACCCAGTACTTC. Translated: CASSLGHWETQYF.

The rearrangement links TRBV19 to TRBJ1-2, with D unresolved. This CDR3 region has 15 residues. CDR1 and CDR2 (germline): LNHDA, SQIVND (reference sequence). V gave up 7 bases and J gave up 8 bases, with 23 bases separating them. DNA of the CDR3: TGTGCCAGTATCCAAAGCCCGCGTGGAGGTAGGGGCTACACCTTC. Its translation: CASIQSPRGGRGYTF.

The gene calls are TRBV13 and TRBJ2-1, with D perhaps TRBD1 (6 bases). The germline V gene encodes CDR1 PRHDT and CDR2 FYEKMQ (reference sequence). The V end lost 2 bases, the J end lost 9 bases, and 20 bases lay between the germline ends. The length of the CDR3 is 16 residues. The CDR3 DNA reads TGTGCCAGCAGCTTACAGGGGTTAGGGATAGGCACTGAGCAGTTCTTC. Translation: CASSLQGLGIGTEQFF.

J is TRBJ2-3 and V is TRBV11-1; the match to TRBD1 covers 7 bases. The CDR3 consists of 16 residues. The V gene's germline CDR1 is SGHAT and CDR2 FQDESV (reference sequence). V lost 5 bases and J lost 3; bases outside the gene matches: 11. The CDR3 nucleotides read TGTGCCAGCAGCACCGGACAGGTCGGGTCAACAGATACGCAGTATTTT. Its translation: CASSTGQVGSTDTQYF.

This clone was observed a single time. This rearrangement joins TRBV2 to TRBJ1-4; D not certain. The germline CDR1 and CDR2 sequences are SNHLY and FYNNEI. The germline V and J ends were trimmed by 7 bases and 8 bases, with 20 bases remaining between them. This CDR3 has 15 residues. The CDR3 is CASISGSLGREKLFF. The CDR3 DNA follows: TGTGCCAGCATATCGGGGTCCCTGGGGAGGGAAAAACTGTTTTTT.

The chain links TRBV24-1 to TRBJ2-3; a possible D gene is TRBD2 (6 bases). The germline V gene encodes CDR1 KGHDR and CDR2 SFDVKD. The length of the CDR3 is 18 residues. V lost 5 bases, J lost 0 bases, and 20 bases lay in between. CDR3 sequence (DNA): TGTGCCACCAGTGGGGTGGGTAGCGGAGTACTTAGCACAGATACGCAGTATTTT. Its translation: CATSGVGSGVLSTDTQYF.

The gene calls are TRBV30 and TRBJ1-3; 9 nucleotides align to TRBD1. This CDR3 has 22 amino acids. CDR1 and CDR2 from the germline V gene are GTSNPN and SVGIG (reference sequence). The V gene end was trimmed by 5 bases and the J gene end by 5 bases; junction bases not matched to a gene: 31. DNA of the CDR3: TGTGCCTGGCACCTCCTGCCGGGACAGGGCCCGGAGGGGGACCTTAATAGAAACACCATATATTTT. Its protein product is CAWHLLPGQGPEGDLNRNTIYF.

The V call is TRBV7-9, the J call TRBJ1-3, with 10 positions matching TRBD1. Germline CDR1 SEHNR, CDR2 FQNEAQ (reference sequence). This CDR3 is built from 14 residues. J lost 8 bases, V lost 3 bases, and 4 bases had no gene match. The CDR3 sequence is CASSFRDRGYTIYF. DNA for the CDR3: TGTGCCAGCAGCTTCCGGGACAGGGGTTACACCATATATTTT. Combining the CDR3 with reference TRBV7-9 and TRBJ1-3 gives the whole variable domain DTGVSQNPRHKITKRGQNVTFRCDPISEHNRLYWYRQTLGQGPEFLTYFQNEAQLEKSRLLSDRFSAERPKGSFSTLEIQRTEQGDSAMYLCASSFRDRGYTIYFGEGSWLTVV.

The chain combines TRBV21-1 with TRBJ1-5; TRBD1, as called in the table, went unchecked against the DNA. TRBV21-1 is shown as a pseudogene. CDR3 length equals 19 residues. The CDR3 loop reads CASSIKPGQESYSNQPQHF. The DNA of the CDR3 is TGTGCCAGCAGCATTAAACCGGGACAGGAGTCTTATAGCAATCAGCCCCAGCATTTT.

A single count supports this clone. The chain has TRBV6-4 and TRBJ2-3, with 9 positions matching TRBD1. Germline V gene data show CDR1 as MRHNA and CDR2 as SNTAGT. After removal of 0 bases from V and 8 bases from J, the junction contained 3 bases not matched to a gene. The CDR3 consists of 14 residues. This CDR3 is CASSDSMGQGTQYF. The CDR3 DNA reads TGTGCCAGCAGTGACTCGATGGGACAGGGTACGCAGTATTTT.

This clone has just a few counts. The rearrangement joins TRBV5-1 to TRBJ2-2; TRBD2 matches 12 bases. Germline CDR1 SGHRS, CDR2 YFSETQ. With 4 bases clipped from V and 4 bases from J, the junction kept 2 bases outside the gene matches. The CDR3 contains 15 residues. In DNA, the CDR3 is TGCGCCAGCAGCGGGGGACTAGCGGGCACCGGGGAGCTGTTTTTT. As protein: CASSGGLAGTGELFF.

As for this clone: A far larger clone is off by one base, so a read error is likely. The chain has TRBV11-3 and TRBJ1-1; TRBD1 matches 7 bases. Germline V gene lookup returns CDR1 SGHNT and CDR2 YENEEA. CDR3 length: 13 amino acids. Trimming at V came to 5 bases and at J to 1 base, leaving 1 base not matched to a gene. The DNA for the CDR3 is TGTGCCAGCAGCCGACAGGGGAACACTGAAGCTTTCTTT. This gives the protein CASSRQGNTEAFF.

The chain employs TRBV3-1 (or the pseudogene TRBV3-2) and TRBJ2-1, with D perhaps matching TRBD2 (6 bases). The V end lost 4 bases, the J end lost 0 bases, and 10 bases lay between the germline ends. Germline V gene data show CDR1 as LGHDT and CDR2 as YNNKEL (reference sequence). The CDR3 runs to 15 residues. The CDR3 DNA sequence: TGTGCCAGCAGCCCCGGAGGGAGCTCCTACAATGAGCAGTTCTTC. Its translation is CASSPGGSSYNEQFF.